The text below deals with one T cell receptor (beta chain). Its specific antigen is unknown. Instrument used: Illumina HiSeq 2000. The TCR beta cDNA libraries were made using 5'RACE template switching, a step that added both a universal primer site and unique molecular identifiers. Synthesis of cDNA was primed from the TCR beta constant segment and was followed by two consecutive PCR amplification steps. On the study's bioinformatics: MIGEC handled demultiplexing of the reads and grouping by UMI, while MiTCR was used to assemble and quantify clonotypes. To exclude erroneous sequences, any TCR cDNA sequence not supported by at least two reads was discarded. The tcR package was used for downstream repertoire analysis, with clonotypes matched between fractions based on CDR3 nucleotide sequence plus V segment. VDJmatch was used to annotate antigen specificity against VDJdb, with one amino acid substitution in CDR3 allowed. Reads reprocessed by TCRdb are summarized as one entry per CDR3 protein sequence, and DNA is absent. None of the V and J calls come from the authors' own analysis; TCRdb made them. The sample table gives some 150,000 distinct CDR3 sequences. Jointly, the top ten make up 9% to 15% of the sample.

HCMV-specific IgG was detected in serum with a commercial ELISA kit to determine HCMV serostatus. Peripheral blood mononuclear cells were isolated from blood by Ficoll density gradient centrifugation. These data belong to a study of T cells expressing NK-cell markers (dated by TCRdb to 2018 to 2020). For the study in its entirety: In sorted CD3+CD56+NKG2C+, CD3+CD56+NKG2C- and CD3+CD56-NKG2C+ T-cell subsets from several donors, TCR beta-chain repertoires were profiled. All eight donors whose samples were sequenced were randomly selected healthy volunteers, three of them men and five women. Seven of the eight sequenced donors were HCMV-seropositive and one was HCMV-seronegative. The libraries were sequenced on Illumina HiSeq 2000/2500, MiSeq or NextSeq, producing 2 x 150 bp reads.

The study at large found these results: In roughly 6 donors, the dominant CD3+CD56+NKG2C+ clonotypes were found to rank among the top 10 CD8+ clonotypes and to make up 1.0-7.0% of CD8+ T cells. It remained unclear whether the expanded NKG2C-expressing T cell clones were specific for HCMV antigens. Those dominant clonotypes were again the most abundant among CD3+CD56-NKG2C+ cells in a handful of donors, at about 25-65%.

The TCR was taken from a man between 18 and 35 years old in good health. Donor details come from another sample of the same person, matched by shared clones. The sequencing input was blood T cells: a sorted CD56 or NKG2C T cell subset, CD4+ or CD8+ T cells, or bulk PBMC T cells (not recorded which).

The CDR3 protein is CAISEADYRGEETQYF. This chain joins TRBV10-3 to TRBJ2-5; TCRdb calls TRBD2, which cannot be checked without DNA. The germline V gene sets CDR1 to ENHRY and CDR2 to SYGVKD. The CDR3, from cysteine to phenylalanine, totals 16 residues. No DNA sequence is on record.